Below are 9 T cell receptor beta chains sequenced from a single sample in a study of a mutant IDH1 vaccine in newly diagnosed glioma. These receptors are not linked to any known antigen. Sequencing used immunoSEQ multiplex PCR; TCRdb keeps in-frame clones, though not all of them. The sample yields about 66,000 clones, about 74% seen once. Documented time point: week 35, safety follow-up. Vaccinated patients received 300 ug of mutant IDH1 20-mer peptide per dose, with topical imiquimod. Sequencing was performed on PBMCs, taken from a glioma patient whose treatment included an IDH1 peptide vaccine. The receptor source for this set is a man in his forties or fifties with glioma.

This clone has only a few counts. The gene calls are TRBV21-1 and TRBJ1-1. TRBV21-1 is a recognized pseudogene. This CDR3 has 12 amino acids. CDR3 nucleotide sequence: TGTGCCAGCGGGACTCACAGGGCTGAAGCTTTCTTT. Its translation is CASGTHRAEAFF.

This chain joins TRBV7-2 and TRBJ2-7; D is uncertain. The germline CDR1 and CDR2 sequences are SGHTA and FQGNSA. There are 12 residues in the CDR3. V dropped 5 bases and J dropped 3 bases, with 8 bases sitting between them. CDR3 in amino acids: CASSTGLYEQYF. The CDR3 bases are TGTGCCAGCAGCACGGGTCTCTACGAGCAGTACTTC.

This sequence joins TRBV5-6 and TRBJ2-5, with a possible D match to TRBD2 (6 bases). The CDR3 is 16 residues long. V shed 1 base and J shed 1 base, with 14 bases lying between them. The germline V gene encodes CDR1 SGHDT and CDR2 YYEEEE. CDR3 coding DNA: TGTGCCAGCAGCTTGTTGGGCCCCGGGGGCCAAGAGACCCAGTACTTC. This translates into CASSLLGPGGQETQYF.

The V and J genes are TRBV30 and TRBJ1-4, with D uncertain. CDR1 and CDR2 (germline): GTSNPN, SVGIG (reference sequence). Between the trimmed V and J ends, which lost 4 bases and 7 bases, there was a span of 10 bases. There are 12 residues in the CDR3. CDR3 in amino acids: CAWKVRSEKLFF. The CDR3 bases are TGTGCCTGGAAGGTGAGAAGTGAAAAACTGTTTTTT.

J is TRBJ2-7 and V is TRBV2, with D possibly being TRBD1 (7 bases). V was cut by 0 bases and J by 2 bases, with 20 bases left in between. Germline CDR1 SNHLY, CDR2 FYNNEI. This CDR3 comprises 18 residues. Here the CDR3 DNA reads TGTGCCAGCAGTGAAGCGCAGTCAGGGGGGTTCGGCGCCTACGAGCAGTACTTC. It is translated as CASSEAQSGGFGAYEQYF.

The genes are TRBV7-2 and TRBJ2-1; TRBD2 is a possible D gene (6 bases). Germline CDR1 is SGHTA and CDR2 is FQGNSA. Trimming took 4 bases from V and 1 from J, leaving 8 bases between them. The CDR3 has 14 residues. For the CDR3, the DNA is TGTGCCAGCAGCTACGGACTATCCTACAATGAGCAGTTCTTC. Translated, it gives CASSYGLSYNEQFF.

This rearrangement joins TRBV30 to TRBJ2-3; D could derive from TRBD1 or TRBD2 (5 bases each). The CDR3 is made up of 14 amino acids. Per the germline V gene, CDR1 is GTSNPN and CDR2 is SVGIG (reference sequence). The germline V and J ends were trimmed by 5 bases and 2 bases, with 14 bases remaining between them. CDR3 DNA: TGTGCCTGGGAGTCTGACGGGGCCACAGATACGCAGTATTTT. Protein: CAWESDGATDTQYF.

The J gene is TRBJ1-1, the V gene TRBV5-1; no firm D call. CDR1 SGHRS and CDR2 YFSETQ come from the germline V gene. The CDR3 runs 16 residues. Trimming removed 0 bases at V and 1 base at J, with 13 bases between. CDR3 bases: TGCGCCAGCAGCTTGGGGGCCCCTATTCGGAACACTGAAGCTTTCTTT. The encoded protein is CASSLGAPIRNTEAFF.

The V and J genes are TRBV4-3 and TRBJ2-5; 15 bases match TRBD2. Losses at the gene ends were 4 bases for V and 4 bases for J; bases not matched to a gene: 7. Germline V gene data show CDR1 as LGHNA and CDR2 as YSLEER. CDR3 length: 17 residues. CDR3 coding DNA: TGCGCCAGCAGCCCGGGACTAGCGGGGGGACGGGGAGAGACCCAGTACTTC. Its protein product is CASSPGLAGGRGETQYF.